This T cell receptor (beta chain) was captured in a study of control samples from healthy donors and cancer patients. Assay: immunoSEQ multiplex PCR; the TCRdb copy retains only in-frame clones and omits some. The sample contains more than 45,000 clones, more than 85% of which appear only once. The V gene lost 3 bases and the J gene lost 3 bases, with 8 bases spanning the gap. In germline, CDR1 is MRHNA, CDR2 SNTAGT. The CDR3 runs to 13 residues. The chain uses TRBV6-4 and TRBJ1-1, with unresolved D. The sample consisted of PBMCs. This sequence was found in a man aged 30 to 39 with colorectal cancer. The chain's CDR3 is CASSEGPYTEAFF. DNA for the CDR3: TGTGCCAGCAGTGAAGGACCGTACACTGAAGCTTTCTTT.